These 22 T cell receptor beta chains were all obtained from the same sample, sequenced in a study of T cells after yellow fever vaccination. TCRdb reprocessed the 5' RACE reads via MiXCR and lists one record per CDR3 protein. The sample has about 45,000 distinct CDR3 sequences; 6.8% are singletons. Sequencing used CD8+ T cells not binding an NS4B(214-222) dextramer, sorted from PBMCs, obtained 45 days after the yellow fever booster vaccination. The source of these receptors is a man in his thirties or forties who received the YFV17D yellow fever vaccine.

This clonotype was observed many times. The chain joins TRBV3-1 to TRBJ2-1; 9 positions agree with TRBD1. Germline lookup yields CDR1 LGHDT and CDR2 YNNKEL (reference sequence). The J segment lost 5 bases and the V segment lost 1 base, leaving 0 bases of the junction unmatched. CDR3 length: 14 residues. The CDR3 region is CASSQGTGDNEQFF. The CDR3 DNA sequence: TGTGCCAGCAGCCAAGGGACAGGGGACAATGAGCAGTTCTTC.

This clonotype was seen ten or more times. V and J are TRBV12-3 or TRBV12-4 and TRBJ1-2, with TRBD1 matching 11 bases. The CDR3 is made up of 14 amino acids. The V segment lost 7 bases and the J segment 4 bases; nucleotides outside the gene matches: 5. CDR3 in amino acids: CASTGTGGFYGYTF. CDR3 coding DNA: TGTGCCAGCACCGGGACAGGGGGTTTCTATGGCTACACCTTC.

This clonotype was counted ten times or more. The chain couples TRBV27 to TRBJ2-7; TRBD2 agrees at 11 bases. V shed 4 bases, J shed 6 bases, and the junction held 5 bases outside the gene matches. Germline V gene data show CDR1 as MNHEY and CDR2 as SMNVEV (reference sequence). This CDR3 has 14 residues. DNA of the CDR3: TGTGCCAGCAGTTCCGGACTAGCGGGTAGCGAGCAGTACTTC. This translates into CASSSGLAGSEQYF.

This clonotype came up many times. The V gene is TRBV7-3, the J gene TRBJ1-2, with D maybe TRBD1 (5 bases). Deletions cut 4 bases from V and 6 bases from J, with 12 bases between. This CDR3 contains 13 residues. CDR1 and CDR2 from the germline V gene are SGHTA and FQGTGA. CDR3 nucleotides: TGTGCCAGCAGCTCCGGGACGTTGGATGGCTACACCTTC. Its protein is CASSSGTLDGYTF.

This clonotype was counted ten times or more. The rearrangement uses TRBV7-3 and TRBJ2-2; D not resolved. The V gene's germline CDR1 is SGHTA and CDR2 FQGTGA. The CDR3 spans 13 residues. Trimming took off 3 bases at V and 6 bases at J, with 8 bases between the two ends. CDR3 sequence reads: CASSFDRAGELFF. CDR3 in DNA: TGTGCCAGCAGCTTTGATAGGGCCGGGGAGCTGTTTTTT.

At least ten counts were recorded for this clonotype. The CDR3 loop reads CASTRLANTGELFF. The CDR3, as DNA: TGTGCCAGCACCAGACTAGCAAACACCGGGGAGCTGTTTTTT. The V gene is TRBV6-5, the J gene TRBJ2-2; 7 bases fit TRBD2. With V trimmed by 7 bases and J by 2 bases, 4 bases remained unmatched. The CDR3 is 14 amino acids. Looked up from germline, CDR1 is MNHEY and CDR2 is SVGAGI.

This clonotype was counted many times. This chain uses TRBV29-1 with TRBJ1-4; D is unclear. CDR3 length: 13 amino acids. Germline lookup yields CDR1 SQVTM and CDR2 ANQGSEA. V lost 4 bases and J 7 bases, leaving 13 bases between the germline ends. CDR3 amino acids: CSVAIPLGEKLFF. CDR3 coding DNA: TGCAGCGTTGCGATCCCCTTAGGTGAAAAACTGTTTTTT.

This clonotype was observed at least ten times. V gene TRBV12-3 or TRBV12-4 combines with J gene TRBJ2-1, with D perhaps TRBD1 (6 bases). The CDR3 has 14 amino acids. V was shortened by 1 base and J by 8 bases, with 12 bases between the two germline ends. This CDR3 is CASSLGGGGDEQFF. CDR3 nucleotide sequence: TGTGCCAGCAGTTTAGGAGGGGGTGGGGATGAGCAGTTCTTC.

This clonotype was counted ten times or more. The J gene is TRBJ2-1, the V gene TRBV7-6; no clear D gene. Deletions cut 1 base from V and 0 bases from J, with 10 bases between. In germline, CDR1 is SGHVS, CDR2 FNYEAQ. The CDR3 runs to 16 residues. The DNA for the CDR3 is TGTGCCAGCAGCTTAGTCGCCGCAGCCTCCTACAATGAGCAGTTCTTC. Its translation: CASSLVAAASYNEQFF.

This clonotype was counted at least ten times. V and J are TRBV27 and TRBJ1-2, with TRBD1 matching 8 bases. CDR3 length equals 13 residues. J was trimmed by 7 bases and V by 2 bases; bases with no gene match: 3. The germline gives CDR1 MNHEY, CDR2 SMNVEV (reference sequence). The DNA of the CDR3 is TGTGCCAGCAGTTTAGGGACAGGACGTGGCTACACCTTC. Translation gives CASSLGTGRGYTF.

This clonotype occurred many times. The chain links TRBV9 to TRBJ2-1; 12 nucleotides line up with TRBD2. Germline V lookup: CDR1 SGDLS, CDR2 YYNGEE. The CDR3 runs to 14 residues. V was clipped by 3 bases and J by 12 bases; unmatched bases: 7. CDR3 amino acids: CASSGTSGTRGQFF. In nucleotides, the CDR3 is TGTGCCAGCAGCGGGACTAGCGGGACTCGGGGGCAGTTCTTC.

In its sample, this clonotype was seen many times. DNA for the CDR3: TGTGCCAGCACCTCAGGGACATCTGCTTACGAGCAGTACTTC. Translating it yields CASTSGTSAYEQYF. The chain recombines TRBV27 with TRBJ2-7; tentatively, D is TRBD1 (6 bases). Germline V lookup: CDR1 MNHEY, CDR2 SMNVEV (reference sequence). Trimming took 7 bases from V and 4 from J, leaving 17 bases between them. This CDR3 has 14 residues.

This clonotype was picked up a small number of times. The chain couples TRBV20-1 to TRBJ2-3; D may be TRBD1 (5 bases). CDR1 and CDR2 from the germline V gene are DFQATT and SNEGSKA (reference sequence). The CDR3 spans 14 residues. CDR3 in amino acids: CSQDRTTSTDTQYF. In nucleotides, the CDR3 is TGCAGCCAAGACAGAACAACTAGCACAGATACGCAGTATTTT.

The V and J genes are TRBV15 and TRBJ2-1; 9 bases are shared with TRBD2. The CDR3 runs 16 residues. Germline values: CDR1 LNHNV, CDR2 YYDKDF (reference sequence). Trimming took 2 bases from V and 5 from J; bases not matched to a gene: 7. CDR3 in amino acids: CATSRSIAGDDNEQFF. CDR3 DNA: TGTGCCACCAGCAGATCAATAGCGGGAGATGACAATGAGCAGTTCTTC.

This clonotype was seen a few times. The rearrangement uses TRBV7-2 and TRBJ2-6, with 10 bases identical to TRBD2. Germline values: CDR1 SGHTA, CDR2 FQGNSA. The J segment lost 1 base and the V segment lost 6 bases, leaving 6 bases of the junction unmatched. This CDR3 has 17 amino acids. CDR3 coding DNA: TGTGCCAGCAGTCTTCTAGCGGGGGTATCTGGGGCCAACGTCCTGACTTTC. This sequence encodes CASSLLAGVSGANVLTF. Full variable domain (rest looked up from reference TRBV7-2 and TRBJ2-6): GAGVSQSPSNKVTEKGKDVELRCDPISGHTALYWYRQSLGQGLEFLIYFQGNSAPDKSGLPSDRFSAERTGGSVSTLTIQRTQQEDSAVYLCASSLLAGVSGANVLTFGAGSRLTVL.

This clonotype was counted many times. The chain carries TRBV5-1 and TRBJ2-1; 7 bases map to TRBD1. Germline CDR1 and CDR2: SGHRS and YFSETQ. The ends lost 1 base at V and 7 bases at J; junction bases unmatched: 5. This CDR3 comprises 14 residues. The CDR3 here is CASSLTTGWNEQFF. DNA for the CDR3: TGCGCCAGCAGCTTGACGACAGGGTGGAATGAGCAGTTCTTC.

This clonotype was observed at least ten times. The chain carries TRBV7-9 and TRBJ2-2; perhaps TRBD2 as D (5 bases). The CDR3 length is 15 residues. Trimming took off 11 bases at V and 5 bases at J, with 21 bases between the two ends. Germline V gene lookup returns CDR1 SEHNR and CDR2 FQNEAQ (reference sequence). The CDR3 DNA reads TGTGCCTCCCTGCCAGATTTGACGGGGACCGGGGAGCTGTTTTTT. Its protein is CASLPDLTGTGELFF. Based on the CDR3 plus reference TRBV7-9 and TRBJ2-2, the full variable domain is DTGVSQNPRHKITKRGQNVTFRCDPISEHNRLYWYRQTLGQGPEFLTYFQNEAQLEKSRLLSDRFSAERPKGSFSTLEIQRTEQGDSAMYLCASLPDLTGTGELFFGEGSRLTVL.

Only a few counts were recorded for this clonotype. The CDR3 region is CSVTLGEQFF. CDR3 sequence (DNA): TGCAGCGTTACTCTTGGGGAGCAGTTCTTC. The rearrangement uses TRBV29-1 and TRBJ2-1; the D is unclear. Germline V CDR1 and CDR2: SQVTM, ANQGSEA. Trimming took off 5 bases at V and 10 bases at J, with 9 bases between the two ends. The CDR3 is 10 amino acids.

This clonotype was detected many times. The V gene is TRBV5-5, the J gene TRBJ2-7, with D possibly being TRBD1 (5 bases). The V end was cut by 3 bases, the J end by 6 bases, with 10 bases between. The germline gives CDR1 SGHKS, CDR2 YYEKEE (reference sequence). CDR3 length equals 12 residues. In DNA form, the CDR3 reads TGTGCCAGCAGCTCAGGGATTGGCGAGCAGTACTTC. This gives the protein CASSSGIGEQYF.

The genes are TRBV30 and TRBJ2-3, with D possibly being TRBD2 (6 bases). The V end lost 2 bases, the J end lost 6 bases, and 15 bases lay between the germline ends. Germline V lookup: CDR1 GTSNPN, CDR2 SVGIG (reference sequence). The CDR3 sequence is 14 residues long. The CDR3 DNA is TGTGCCTGGAGTTCGGGAGTGGGGCAGGATACGCAGTATTTT. It encodes CAWSSGVGQDTQYF.

The chain carries TRBV7-9 and TRBJ2-1, with TRBD2 matching over 9 bases. This CDR3 is 15 amino acids long. Germline-derived CDR1 and CDR2 are SEHNR and FQNEAQ (reference sequence). V was pared by 1 base and J by 7 bases, with 5 bases of the junction left unmatched. The DNA for the CDR3 is TGTGCCAGCAGCTTAGTTTCTAGCGGGGCGAATGAGCAGTTCTTC. As protein: CASSLVSSGANEQFF.

This chain joins TRBV7-8 and TRBJ2-7; TRBD1 matches at 7 bases. The junction had 5 bases not matched to a gene; V was cut back by 1 base and J by 5 bases. Germline V lookup: CDR1 SGHVS, CDR2 FQNEAQ. This CDR3 has 14 residues. The CDR3 protein is CASSLVDRVNEQYF. The CDR3, as DNA: TGTGCCAGCAGCTTAGTAGACAGGGTGAACGAGCAGTACTTC.